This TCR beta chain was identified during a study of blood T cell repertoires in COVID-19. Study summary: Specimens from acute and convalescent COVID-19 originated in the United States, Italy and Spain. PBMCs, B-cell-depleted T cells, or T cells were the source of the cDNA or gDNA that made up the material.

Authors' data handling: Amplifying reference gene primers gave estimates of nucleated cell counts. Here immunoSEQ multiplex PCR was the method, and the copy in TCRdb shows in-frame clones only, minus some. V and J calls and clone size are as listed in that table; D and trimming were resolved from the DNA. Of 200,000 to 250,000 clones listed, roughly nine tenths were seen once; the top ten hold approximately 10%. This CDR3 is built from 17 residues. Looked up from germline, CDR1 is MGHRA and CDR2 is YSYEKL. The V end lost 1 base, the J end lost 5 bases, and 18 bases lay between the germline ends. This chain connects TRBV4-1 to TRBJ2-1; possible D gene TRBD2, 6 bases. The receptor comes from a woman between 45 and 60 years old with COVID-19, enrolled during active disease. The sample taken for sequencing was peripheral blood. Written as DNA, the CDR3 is TGCGCCAGCAGCCAAGGGCGACTAGGGGCCCTTCACAATGAGCAGTTCTTC. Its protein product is CASSQGRLGALHNEQFF.